The sequence of this T cell receptor beta chain was determined in a study of CD8+CD57+ T cells in acquired aplastic anemia. Study-wide context: The sorted CD4+ and CD8+ cells yielded an average approximately 3.2 ug of DNA. Healthy donor CD4+ cell samples had a mean of around 11 million reads. Study-wide findings and caveats: Patients were compared with controls for CD8+ Simpson's diversity, and no significant difference emerged. Patients and controls shared twenty-nine CD8+ CDR3 sequences.

The template used for profiling TCR beta VDJ and CDR3 was genomic DNA. A single record per CDR3 protein comes from TCRdb applying MiXCR to the reads. There are roughly 420,000 distinct CDR3 sequences in the sample; 55% to 70% occur only once, and 4% lies in the top ten. Concerning this clonotype: Its antigen is not identified.

Trimming stripped 5 bases from V and 14 bases from J, with 13 bases between. The CDR3 sequence is 11 residues long. From germline, CDR1 is SEHNR and CDR2 FQNEAQ (reference sequence). The TCR originated in a human donor in good health, serving as a control. Sequencing input: sorted CD4+, CD8+, or CD8+CD57+ T cells (not recorded which) from PBMCs. J is TRBJ2-4 and V is TRBV7-9; a weak D match, TRBD1 (5 bases). Written as DNA, the CDR3 is TGTGCCAGCAGCGTAGTAGAGGACAAGTACTTC. This sequence encodes CASSVVEDKYF.